The rows below give T cell receptor beta chains drawn from one sample of a study of cytomegalovirus exposure and HLA in healthy donors. Some clones are missing from TCRdb's copy, which holds only in-frame ones; the method was immunoSEQ multiplex PCR. This sample carries around 100,000 clones, about 70% of them seen once, and the ten largest clones take more than 2%. The sequenced sample consisted of PBMCs. The receptor set was obtained from a man in his fifties in good health and CMV-seropositive. Both conserved end residues are part of each CDR3. The D gene is left open where the match is weak. Only part of the rows carry a size: once, few, many, or a class if the clone is expanded.

V gene: TRBV27
D gene: TRBD1
J gene: TRBJ1-1
clone size: once
CDR3 protein: CASRPDRGLGNTEAFF
CDR3 DNA: TGTGCCAGCAGACCCGACAGGGGGCTTGGGAACACTGAAGCTTTCTTT

V gene: TRBV5-6
D gene: .
J gene: TRBJ1-1
clone size: .
CDR3 protein: CASSLDPAAAEAFF
CDR3 DNA: TGTGCCAGCAGCTTGGACCCGGCGGCTGCTGAAGCTTTCTTT

V gene: TRBV13
D gene: .
J gene: TRBJ2-7
clone size: .
CDR3 protein: CASSRSDSPGEQYF
CDR3 DNA: TGTGCCAGCAGCCGCAGCGACTCGCCGGGCGAGCAGTACTTC

V gene: TRBV2
D gene: .
J gene: TRBJ1-1
clone size: .
CDR3 protein: CASSQQGGWTEAFF
CDR3 DNA: TGTGCCAGCAGCCAACAGGGTGGGTGGACTGAAGCTTTCTTT

V gene: TRBV7-9
D gene: .
J gene: TRBJ1-4
clone size: .
CDR3 protein: CASSLARADEKLFF
CDR3 DNA: TGTGCCAGCAGCTTAGCGCGGGCCGACGAAAAACTGTTTTTT

V gene: TRBV27
D gene: TRBD2
J gene: TRBJ2-3
clone size: .
CDR3 protein: CASSPLLAGGPEDTQYF
CDR3 DNA: TGTGCCAGCAGTCCCCTACTAGCGGGGGGGCCGGAGGATACGCAGTATTTT

V gene: TRBV5-1
D gene: .
J gene: TRBJ1-2
clone size: .
CDR3 protein: CASSLDGRGVDVYTF
CDR3 DNA: TGCGCCAGCAGCTTGGACGGCAGGGGAGTTGATGTCTACACCTTC

V gene: TRBV7-3
D gene: TRBD1
J gene: TRBJ1-2
clone size: .
CDR3 protein: CASSLIRGDYGYTF
CDR3 DNA: TGTGCCAGCAGCTTAATCAGGGGGGACTATGGCTACACCTTC

V gene: TRBV15
D gene: .
J gene: TRBJ1-2
clone size: .
CDR3 protein: CATSRGGGGNYGYTF
CDR3 DNA: TGTGCCACCAGCAGGGGAGGGGGGGGGAACTATGGCTACACCTTC

V gene: TRBV7-3
D gene: .
J gene: TRBJ2-2
clone size: .
CDR3 protein: CASSPRVVRGSTGELFF
CDR3 DNA: TGTGCCAGCAGCCCTCGAGTCGTCAGGGGTAGCACCGGGGAGCTGTTTTTT

V gene: TRBV6-4
D gene: .
J gene: TRBJ1-1
clone size: once
CDR3 protein: CASSPERGTEAFF
CDR3 DNA: TGTGCCAGCAGCCCCGAAAGAGGGACTGAAGCTTTCTTT

V gene: TRBV5-1
D gene: TRBD1
J gene: TRBJ2-5
clone size: .
CDR3 protein: CASSTGGEETQYF
CDR3 DNA: TGCGCCAGCAGTACAGGGGGTGAAGAGACCCAGTACTTC

V gene: TRBV11-1
D gene: TRBD1
J gene: TRBJ2-5
clone size: .
CDR3 protein: CASSLGGRGPEETQYF
CDR3 DNA: TGTGCCAGCAGCTTAGGCGGAAGGGGGCCCGAGGAGACCCAGTACTTC

V gene: TRBV19
D gene: .
J gene: TRBJ1-5
clone size: .
CDR3 protein: CASRAGGGSNQPQHF
CDR3 DNA: TGTGCCAGTCGGGCAGGTGGGGGCAGCAATCAGCCCCAGCATTTT

V gene: TRBV5-1
D gene: TRBD2
J gene: TRBJ2-1
clone size: .
CDR3 protein: CASSFSLAEANEQFF
CDR3 DNA: TGCGCCAGCAGCTTTAGCCTAGCGGAGGCAAATGAGCAGTTCTTC

V gene: TRBV2
D gene: .
J gene: TRBJ2-3
clone size: few
CDR3 protein: CASRNYRDSTDTQYF
CDR3 DNA: TGTGCCAGCAGGAATTACAGGGATAGCACAGATACGCAGTATTTT

V gene: TRBV6-5
D gene: TRBD1
J gene: TRBJ1-1
clone size: .
CDR3 protein: CASRPGQGSNSFF
CDR3 DNA: TGTGCCAGCAGACCCGGACAGGGGAGTAATTCTTTCTTT

V gene: TRBV11-2
D gene: .
J gene: TRBJ1-5
clone size: .
CDR3 protein: CASSLRVVGEPQHF
CDR3 DNA: TGTGCCAGCAGCTTAAGGGTTGTAGGGGAGCCCCAGCATTTT

V gene: TRBV9
D gene: TRBD1
J gene: TRBJ2-2
clone size: .
CDR3 protein: CASSVTGQGDTGELFF
CDR3 DNA: TGTGCCAGCAGCGTTACAGGACAGGGTGACACCGGGGAGCTGTTTTTT

V gene: TRBV11-2
D gene: .
J gene: TRBJ1-4
clone size: .
CDR3 protein: CASSLVGWGHINEKLFF
CDR3 DNA: TGTGCCAGCAGCTTAGTTGGGTGGGGACACATTAATGAAAAACTGTTTTTT

V gene: TRBV15
D gene: .
J gene: TRBJ1-2
clone size: .
CDR3 protein: CATSNPSRDPYGYTF
CDR3 DNA: TGTGCCACCAGCAATCCTAGCAGAGACCCCTATGGCTACACCTTC

V gene: TRBV19
D gene: TRBD1
J gene: TRBJ2-6
clone size: .
CDR3 protein: CASSKGDRWTGANVLTF
CDR3 DNA: TGTGCCAGTAGTAAGGGGGACAGGTGGACTGGGGCCAACGTCCTGACTTTC

V gene: TRBV5-1
D gene: TRBD2
J gene: TRBJ2-6
clone size: .
CDR3 protein: CASSLLAGGAGANVLTF
CDR3 DNA: TGCGCCAGCAGCTTGCTAGCGGGAGGGGCTGGGGCCAACGTCCTGACTTTC

V gene: TRBV15
D gene: .
J gene: TRBJ2-7
clone size: .
CDR3 protein: CATSPPGGKYEQYF
CDR3 DNA: TGTGCCACCAGCCCCCCAGGAGGGAAATACGAGCAGTACTTC

V gene: TRBV7-9
D gene: TRBD2
J gene: TRBJ2-5
clone size: .
CDR3 protein: CASNAAAGETQYF
CDR3 DNA: TGTGCCAGCAACGCCGCAGCGGGGGAGACCCAGTACTTC

V gene: TRBV29-1
D gene: .
J gene: TRBJ2-7
clone size: .
CDR3 protein: CSTWRGGEQYF
CDR3 DNA: TGCAGCACCTGGAGGGGGGGGGAGCAGTACTTC

V gene: TRBV19
D gene: TRBD1
J gene: TRBJ1-4
clone size: .
CDR3 protein: CASSMDRAGKLFF
CDR3 DNA: TGTGCCAGTAGTATGGACAGGGCGGGAAAACTGTTTTTT

V gene: TRBV2
D gene: TRBD1
J gene: TRBJ2-7
clone size: .
CDR3 protein: CASSGTGEVGEQYF
CDR3 DNA: TGTGCCAGCAGTGGGACAGGGGAGGTCGGCGAGCAGTACTTC

V gene: TRBV5-8
D gene: TRBD1
J gene: TRBJ1-2
clone size: .
CDR3 protein: CASRERTGRYGYTF
CDR3 DNA: TGTGCCAGCAGGGAGAGGACAGGGCGCTATGGCTACACCTTC

V gene: TRBV13
D gene: .
J gene: TRBJ2-1
clone size: .
CDR3 protein: CASSPQTSPPSNEQFF
CDR3 DNA: TGTGCCAGCAGCCCCCAGACTTCCCCTCCCAGCAATGAGCAGTTCTTC

V gene: TRBV25-1
D gene: TRBD2
J gene: TRBJ2-1
clone size: .
CDR3 protein: CATASGRNEQFF
CDR3 DNA: TGTGCCACCGCTAGCGGGAGGAATGAGCAGTTCTTC

V gene: TRBV2
D gene: TRBD1
J gene: TRBJ1-1
clone size: .
CDR3 protein: CASSAGQGHAEAFF
CDR3 DNA: TGTGCCAGCAGTGCGGGACAGGGACACGCTGAAGCTTTCTTT

V gene: TRBV7-9
D gene: TRBD1
J gene: TRBJ1-4
clone size: .
CDR3 protein: CASSFQGGANEKLFF
CDR3 DNA: TGTGCCAGCAGCTTCCAGGGGGGCGCCAATGAAAAACTGTTTTTT

V gene: TRBV5-1
D gene: .
J gene: TRBJ2-7
clone size: few
CDR3 protein: CASSSQGVNEQYF
CDR3 DNA: TGCGCCAGCAGCTCACAGGGAGTGAACGAGCAGTACTTC

V gene: TRBV5-1
D gene: .
J gene: TRBJ2-7
clone size: .
CDR3 protein: CASSPSGGGAEQYF
CDR3 DNA: TGCGCCAGCAGCCCCTCTGGGGGGGGCGCCGAGCAGTACTTC

V gene: TRBV7-9
D gene: .
J gene: TRBJ1-4
clone size: .
CDR3 protein: CASSLGTTPEKLFF
CDR3 DNA: TGTGCCAGCAGCTTAGGGACAACACCTGAAAAACTGTTTTTT

V gene: TRBV11-2
D gene: .
J gene: TRBJ1-2
clone size: .
CDR3 protein: CASSLTAGDGNYGYTF
CDR3 DNA: TGTGCCAGCAGCTTAACGGCAGGGGACGGGAACTATGGCTACACCTTC

V gene: TRBV5-1
D gene: .
J gene: TRBJ2-5
clone size: .
CDR3 protein: CASTRVGAALQETQYF
CDR3 DNA: TGCGCCAGCACGCGGGTCGGAGCGGCCCTACAAGAGACCCAGTACTTC

V gene: TRBV5-1
D gene: .
J gene: TRBJ2-5
clone size: .
CDR3 protein: CASSPGEEETQYF
CDR3 DNA: TGCGCCAGCAGCCCCGGGGAGGAAGAGACCCAGTACTTC

V gene: TRBV6-5
D gene: .
J gene: TRBJ1-1
clone size: .
CDR3 protein: CASWWAAEAFF
CDR3 DNA: TGTGCCAGCTGGTGGGCCGCTGAAGCTTTCTTT

V gene: TRBV6-1
D gene: TRBD1
J gene: TRBJ1-5
clone size: .
CDR3 protein: CASSDGTGGRNQPQHF
CDR3 DNA: TGTGCCAGCAGTGACGGGACAGGGGGACGCAATCAGCCCCAGCATTTT

V gene: TRBV7-2
D gene: TRBD1
J gene: TRBJ2-6
clone size: .
CDR3 protein: CASSYDRGMAGANGLTF
CDR3 DNA: TGTGCCAGCAGCTACGACAGGGGAATGGCTGGGGCCAACGGCCTGACTTTC

V gene: TRBV11-3
D gene: TRBD2
J gene: TRBJ2-7
clone size: .
CDR3 protein: CASSLDSELAGAYEQYF
CDR3 DNA: TGTGCCAGCAGCTTAGATAGTGAGCTAGCGGGAGCTTACGAGCAGTACTTC

V gene: TRBV5-1
D gene: .
J gene: TRBJ2-2
clone size: .
CDR3 protein: CASSFAGLGTGELFF
CDR3 DNA: TGCGCCAGCAGCTTTGCAGGGTTGGGCACCGGGGAGCTGTTTTTT

V gene: TRBV19
D gene: TRBD2
J gene: TRBJ2-5
clone size: .
CDR3 protein: CASSLTSGRVGETQYF
CDR3 DNA: TGTGCCAGTAGTCTGACTAGCGGGAGGGTAGGAGAGACCCAGTACTTC

V gene: TRBV4-2
D gene: TRBD2
J gene: TRBJ2-7
clone size: .
CDR3 protein: CASSRGTSGVTPPYEQYF
CDR3 DNA: TGTGCCAGCAGTCGCGGGACTAGCGGGGTTACCCCCCCCTACGAGCAGTACTTC

V gene: TRBV6-6
D gene: TRBD1
J gene: TRBJ1-5
clone size: .
CDR3 protein: CASSSPGGPINQPQHF
CDR3 DNA: TGTGCCAGCAGTTCTCCAGGGGGTCCTATCAATCAGCCCCAGCATTTT

V gene: TRBV2
D gene: TRBD2
J gene: TRBJ2-5
clone size: .
CDR3 protein: CASTAWGGTGTQYF
CDR3 DNA: TGTGCCAGCACTGCCTGGGGGGGGACGGGGACCCAGTACTTC

V gene: TRBV9
D gene: .
J gene: TRBJ1-2
clone size: .
CDR3 protein: CASSVATQGKGYGYTF
CDR3 DNA: TGTGCCAGCAGCGTAGCTACCCAGGGCAAGGGCTATGGCTACACCTTC

V gene: TRBV18
D gene: .
J gene: TRBJ1-2
clone size: .
CDR3 protein: CASSPGGSVANYGYTF
CDR3 DNA: TGTGCCAGCTCACCGGGGGGTTCTGTTGCTAACTATGGCTACACCTTC

V gene: TRBV11-3
D gene: .
J gene: TRBJ2-3
clone size: .
CDR3 protein: CASSFTGDTQYF
CDR3 DNA: TGTGCCAGCAGCTTCACCGGGGATACGCAGTATTTT

V gene: TRBV11-2
D gene: TRBD1
J gene: TRBJ2-2
clone size: once
CDR3 protein: CASSPGTGNTGELFF
CDR3 DNA: TGTGCCAGCAGTCCCGGGACAGGGAACACCGGGGAGCTGTTTTTT

V gene: TRBV10-3
D gene: .
J gene: TRBJ2-5
clone size: .
CDR3 protein: CAIAEHEETQYF
CDR3 DNA: TGTGCCATCGCGGAACATGAAGAGACCCAGTACTTC